This entry concerns a single TCR beta chain. Germline V gene sequence: CDR1 SEHNR, CDR2 FQNEAQ (reference sequence). The V and J ends lost 5 bases and 2 bases, in that order; junction bases with no gene match: 13. This CDR3 is 19 amino acids long. The record originates from a study of control samples from healthy donors and cancer patients. Data came from immunoSEQ multiplex PCR; TCRdb stores just in-frame clones and leaves some out. Of roughly 120,000 clones in the sample, 88% are singletons; the top ten hold 3.7%. The sequence was obtained from an older woman with lung cancer. This sequence joins TRBV7-9 and TRBJ2-3, with 13 bases matching TRBD2. The specimen sequenced was PBMCs. The CDR3 DNA sequence: TGTGCCAGCAGCACAAGGACTAGCGGGGGAGACCCTCACACAGATACGCAGTATTTT. It yields the protein CASSTRTSGGDPHTDTQYF.